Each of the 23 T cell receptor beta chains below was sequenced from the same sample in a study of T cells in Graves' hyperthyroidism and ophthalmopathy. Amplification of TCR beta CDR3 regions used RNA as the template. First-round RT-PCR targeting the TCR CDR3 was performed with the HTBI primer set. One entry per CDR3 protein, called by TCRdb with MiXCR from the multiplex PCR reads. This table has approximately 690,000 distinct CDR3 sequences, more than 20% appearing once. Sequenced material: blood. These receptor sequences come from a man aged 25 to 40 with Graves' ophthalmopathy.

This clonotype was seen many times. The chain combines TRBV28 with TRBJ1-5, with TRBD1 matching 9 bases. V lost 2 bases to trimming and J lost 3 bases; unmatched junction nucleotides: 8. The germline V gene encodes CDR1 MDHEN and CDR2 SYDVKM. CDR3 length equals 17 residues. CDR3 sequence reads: CASSLPRGQGINQPQHF. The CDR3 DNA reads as TGTGCCAGCAGTTTACCCCGAGGACAGGGGATCAATCAGCCCCAGCATTTT.

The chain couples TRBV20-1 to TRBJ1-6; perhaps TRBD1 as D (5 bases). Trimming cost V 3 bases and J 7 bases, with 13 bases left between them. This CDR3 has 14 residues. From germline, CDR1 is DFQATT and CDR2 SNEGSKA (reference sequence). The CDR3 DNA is TGCAGTGCTAGGACGGCCAGGACAAATTCACCCCTCCACTTT. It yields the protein CSARTARTNSPLHF.

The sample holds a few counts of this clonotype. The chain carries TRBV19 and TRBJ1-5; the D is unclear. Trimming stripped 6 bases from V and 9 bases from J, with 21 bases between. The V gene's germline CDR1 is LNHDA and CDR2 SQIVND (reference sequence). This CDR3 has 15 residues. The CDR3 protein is CASRSSKASQGPQHF. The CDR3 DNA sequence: TGTGCCAGTAGGTCTTCAAAGGCAAGTCAAGGGCCCCAGCATTTT.

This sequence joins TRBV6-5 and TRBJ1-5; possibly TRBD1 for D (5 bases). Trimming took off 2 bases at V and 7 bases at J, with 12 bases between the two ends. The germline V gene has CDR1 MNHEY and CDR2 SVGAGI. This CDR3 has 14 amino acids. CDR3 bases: TGTGCCAGCAGTTACCGGGCAGGGCCACAGCCCCAGCATTTT. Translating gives CASSYRAGPQPQHF.

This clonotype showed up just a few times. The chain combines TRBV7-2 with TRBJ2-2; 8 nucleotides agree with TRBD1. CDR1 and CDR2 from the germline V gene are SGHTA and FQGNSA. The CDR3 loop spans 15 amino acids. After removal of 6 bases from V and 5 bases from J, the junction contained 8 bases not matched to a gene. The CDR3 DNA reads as TGTGCCAGCAGTAGACAGGGGCCGTCAACCGGGGAGCTGTTTTTT. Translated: CASSRQGPSTGELFF. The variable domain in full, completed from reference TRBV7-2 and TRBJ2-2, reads GAGVSQSPSNKVTEKGKDVELRCDPISGHTALYWYRQSLGQGLEFLIYFQGNSAPDKSGLPSDRFSAERTGGSVSTLTIQRTQQEDSAVYLCASSRQGPSTGELFFGEGSRLTVL.

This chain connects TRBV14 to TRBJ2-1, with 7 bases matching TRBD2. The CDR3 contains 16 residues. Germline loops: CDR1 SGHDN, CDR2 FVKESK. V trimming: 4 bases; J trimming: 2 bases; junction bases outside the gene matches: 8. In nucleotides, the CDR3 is TGTGCCAGCAGCCTCTTGGGGGGACTACCCTACAATGAGCAGTTCTTC. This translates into CASSLLGGLPYNEQFF.

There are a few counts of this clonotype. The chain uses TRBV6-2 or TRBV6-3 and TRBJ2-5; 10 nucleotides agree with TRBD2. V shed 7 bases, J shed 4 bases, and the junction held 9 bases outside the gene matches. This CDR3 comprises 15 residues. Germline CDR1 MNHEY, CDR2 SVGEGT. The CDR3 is CASKPSGRGGETQYF. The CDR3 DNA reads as TGTGCCAGCAAACCTAGCGGGAGAGGGGGAGAGACCCAGTACTTC.

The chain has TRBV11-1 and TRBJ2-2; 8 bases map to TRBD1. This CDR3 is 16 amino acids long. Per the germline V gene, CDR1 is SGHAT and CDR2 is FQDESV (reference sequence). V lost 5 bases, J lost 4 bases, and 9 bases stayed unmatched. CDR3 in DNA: TGTGCCAGCAGCCCTCTCGGACAGGGCGTCACCGGGGAGCTGTTTTTT. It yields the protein CASSPLGQGVTGELFF.

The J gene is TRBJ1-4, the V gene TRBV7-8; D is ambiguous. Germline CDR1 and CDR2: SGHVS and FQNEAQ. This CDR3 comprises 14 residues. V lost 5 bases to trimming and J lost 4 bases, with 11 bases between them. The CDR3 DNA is TGTGCCAGCAGCCCAGGCGGCTTTAATGAAAAACTGTTTTTT. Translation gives CASSPGGFNEKLFF.

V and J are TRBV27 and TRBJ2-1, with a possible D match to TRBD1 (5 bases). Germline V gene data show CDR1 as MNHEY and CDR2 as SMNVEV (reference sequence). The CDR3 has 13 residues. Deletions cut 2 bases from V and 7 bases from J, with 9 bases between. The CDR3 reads CASSLGRTNEQFF. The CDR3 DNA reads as TGTGCCAGCAGTTTAGGCAGGACAAATGAGCAGTTCTTC.

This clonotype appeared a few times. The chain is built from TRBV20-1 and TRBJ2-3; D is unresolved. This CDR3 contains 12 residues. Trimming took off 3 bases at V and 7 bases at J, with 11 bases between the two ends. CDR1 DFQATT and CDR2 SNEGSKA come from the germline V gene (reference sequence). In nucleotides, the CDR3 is TGCAGTGCTAGTGGCCAAGGAAATACGCAGTATTTT. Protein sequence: CSASGQGNTQYF.

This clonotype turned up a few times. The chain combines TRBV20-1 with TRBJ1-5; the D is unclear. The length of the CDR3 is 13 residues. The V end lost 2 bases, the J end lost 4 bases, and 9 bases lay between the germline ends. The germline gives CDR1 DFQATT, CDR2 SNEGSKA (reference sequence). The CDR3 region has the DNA TGCAGTGCTAGACCCATTGGTAATCAGCCCCAGCATTTT. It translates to CSARPIGNQPQHF.

Here the CDR3 DNA reads TGTGCCAGCAGCTTGGCCTCCGAGAACAATGAGCAGTTCTTC. Amino acids: CASSLASENNEQFF. The chain is built from TRBV5-6 and TRBJ2-1; D call uncertain. The V end was cut by 0 bases, the J end by 5 bases, with 9 bases between. Germline V CDR1 and CDR2: SGHDT, YYEEEE. CDR3 length: 14 residues. The full variable domain, with the rest looked up from reference TRBV5-6 and TRBJ2-1, is DAGVTQSPTHLIKTRGQQVTLRCSPKSGHDTVSWYQQALGQGPQFIFQYYEEEERQRGNFPDRFSGHQFPNYSSELNVNALLLGDSALYLCASSLASENNEQFFGPGTRLTVL.

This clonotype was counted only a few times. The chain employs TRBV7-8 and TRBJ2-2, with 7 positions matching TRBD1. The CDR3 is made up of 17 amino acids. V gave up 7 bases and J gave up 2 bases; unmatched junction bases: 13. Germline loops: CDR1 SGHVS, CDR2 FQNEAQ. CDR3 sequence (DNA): TGTGCCAGCACCCCAGGTCCGACAGGGACCAACACCGGGGAGCTGTTTTTT. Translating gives CASTPGPTGTNTGELFF.

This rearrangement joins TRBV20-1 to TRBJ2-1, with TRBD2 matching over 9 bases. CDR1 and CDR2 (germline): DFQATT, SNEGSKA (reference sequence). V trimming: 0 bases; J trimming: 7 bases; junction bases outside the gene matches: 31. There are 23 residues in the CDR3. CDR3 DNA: TGCAGTGCTAGAGATGACAGAAGTTTCGAATTAGCGGGAGACCCTGCGTCGTGGAATGAGCAGTTCTTC. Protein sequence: CSARDDRSFELAGDPASWNEQFF.

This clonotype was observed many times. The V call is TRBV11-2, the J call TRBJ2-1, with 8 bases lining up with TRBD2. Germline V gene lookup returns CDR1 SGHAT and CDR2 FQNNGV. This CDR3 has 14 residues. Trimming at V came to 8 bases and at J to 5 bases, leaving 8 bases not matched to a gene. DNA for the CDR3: TGTGCCAGCGGGTTCGGGGGGGGCCACAATGAGCAGTTCTTC. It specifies CASGFGGGHNEQFF.

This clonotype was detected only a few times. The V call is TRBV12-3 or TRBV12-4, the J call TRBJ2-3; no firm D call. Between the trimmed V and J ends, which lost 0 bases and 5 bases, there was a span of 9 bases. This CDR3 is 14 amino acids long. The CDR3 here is CASSLAWGQDTQYF. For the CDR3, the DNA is TGTGCCAGCAGTTTAGCATGGGGTCAAGATACGCAGTATTTT.

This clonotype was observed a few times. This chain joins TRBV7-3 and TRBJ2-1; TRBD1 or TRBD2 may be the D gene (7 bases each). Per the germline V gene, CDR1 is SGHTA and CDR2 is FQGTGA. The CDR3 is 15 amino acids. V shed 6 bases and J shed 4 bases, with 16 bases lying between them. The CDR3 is CASSPGGGRYNEQFF. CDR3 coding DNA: TGTGCCAGCAGTCCAGGGGGAGGGCGTTACAATGAGCAGTTCTTC.

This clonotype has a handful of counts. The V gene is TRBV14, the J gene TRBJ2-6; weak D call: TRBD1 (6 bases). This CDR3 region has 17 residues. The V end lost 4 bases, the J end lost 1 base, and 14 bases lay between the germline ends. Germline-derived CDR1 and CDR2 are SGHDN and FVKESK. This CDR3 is CASSPTARGSGANVLTF. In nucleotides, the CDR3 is TGTGCCAGCAGCCCTACAGCAAGGGGGTCTGGGGCCAACGTCCTGACTTTC. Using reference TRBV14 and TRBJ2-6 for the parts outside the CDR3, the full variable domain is EAGVTQFPSHSVIEKGQTVTLRCDPISGHDNLYWYRRVMGKEIKFLLHFVKESKQDESGMPNNRFLAERTGGTYSTLKVQPAELEDSGVYFCASSPTARGSGANVLTFGAGSRLTVL.

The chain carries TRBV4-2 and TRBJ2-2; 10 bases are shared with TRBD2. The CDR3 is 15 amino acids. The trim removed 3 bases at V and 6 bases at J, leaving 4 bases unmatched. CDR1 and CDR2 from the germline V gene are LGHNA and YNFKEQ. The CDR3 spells CASSQTSGYAGELFF. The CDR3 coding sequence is TGTGCCAGCAGCCAGACTAGCGGGTATGCCGGGGAGCTGTTTTTT.

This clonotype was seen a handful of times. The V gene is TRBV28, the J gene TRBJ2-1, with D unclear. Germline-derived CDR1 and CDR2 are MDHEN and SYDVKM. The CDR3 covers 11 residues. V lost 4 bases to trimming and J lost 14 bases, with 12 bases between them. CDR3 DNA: TGTGCCAGCAGTTCGCATCCTAAAAAGTTCTTC. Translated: CASSSHPKKFF.

CDR3 nucleotides: TGTGCCAGCAGTCCCCCAGGAGGCAGGAAGACCGGGGAGCTGTTTTTT. Protein: CASSPPGGRKTGELFF. The chain is built from TRBV28 and TRBJ2-2; a weak D match, TRBD2 (5 bases). The CDR3 loop spans 16 amino acids. Trimming took 5 bases from V and 5 from J, leaving 18 bases between them. Germline assignment: CDR1 MDHEN and CDR2 SYDVKM.

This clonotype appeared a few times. In nucleotides, the CDR3 is TGTGCCTGGAGGCCGGGACACCTGAACACTGAAGCTTTCTTT. This gives the protein CAWRPGHLNTEAFF. This chain links TRBV30 with TRBJ1-1, with D tentatively TRBD1 (6 bases). Deletions cut 3 bases from V and 0 bases from J, with 11 bases between. CDR1 and CDR2 from the germline V gene are GTSNPN and SVGIG (reference sequence). The CDR3 is 14 residues long.